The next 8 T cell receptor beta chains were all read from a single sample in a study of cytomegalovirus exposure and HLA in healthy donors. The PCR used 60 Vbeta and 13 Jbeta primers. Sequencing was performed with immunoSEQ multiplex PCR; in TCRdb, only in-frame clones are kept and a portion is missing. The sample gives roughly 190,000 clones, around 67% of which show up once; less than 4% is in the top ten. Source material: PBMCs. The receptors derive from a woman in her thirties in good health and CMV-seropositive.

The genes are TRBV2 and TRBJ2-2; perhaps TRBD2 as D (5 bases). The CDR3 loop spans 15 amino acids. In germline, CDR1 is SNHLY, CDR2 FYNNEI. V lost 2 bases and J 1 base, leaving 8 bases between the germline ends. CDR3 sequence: CASSEIRGNTGELFF. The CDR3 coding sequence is TGTGCCAGCAGTGAAATACGGGGGAACACCGGGGAGCTGTTTTTT.

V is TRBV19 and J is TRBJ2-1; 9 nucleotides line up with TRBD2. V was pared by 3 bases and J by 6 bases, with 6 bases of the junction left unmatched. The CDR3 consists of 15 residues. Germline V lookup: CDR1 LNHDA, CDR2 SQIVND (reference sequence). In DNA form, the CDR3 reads TGTGCCAGTAGTATCCGGCTAGCGGGACCCAATGAGCAGTTCTTC. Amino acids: CASSIRLAGPNEQFF.

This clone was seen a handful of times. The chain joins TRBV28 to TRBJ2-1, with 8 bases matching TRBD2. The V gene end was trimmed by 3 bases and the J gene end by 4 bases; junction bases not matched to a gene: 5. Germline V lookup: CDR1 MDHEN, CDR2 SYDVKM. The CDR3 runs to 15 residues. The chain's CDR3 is CASSLGTRTYNEQFF. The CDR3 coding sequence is TGTGCCAGCAGTTTGGGGACTAGGACATACAATGAGCAGTTCTTC.

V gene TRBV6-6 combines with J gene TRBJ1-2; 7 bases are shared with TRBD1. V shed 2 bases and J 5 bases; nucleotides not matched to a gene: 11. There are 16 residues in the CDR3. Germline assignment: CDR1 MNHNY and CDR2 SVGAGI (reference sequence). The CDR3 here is CASSYGTARRDYGYTF. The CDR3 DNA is TGTGCCAGCAGTTACGGGACAGCCCGCAGGGATTATGGCTACACCTTC.

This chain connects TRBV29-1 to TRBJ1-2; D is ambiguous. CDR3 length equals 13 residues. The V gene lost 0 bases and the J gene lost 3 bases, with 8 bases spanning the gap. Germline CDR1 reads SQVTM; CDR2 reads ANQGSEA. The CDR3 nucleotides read TGCAGCGTTGAAGATCTACTGTACTATGGCTACACCTTC. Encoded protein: CSVEDLLYYGYTF.

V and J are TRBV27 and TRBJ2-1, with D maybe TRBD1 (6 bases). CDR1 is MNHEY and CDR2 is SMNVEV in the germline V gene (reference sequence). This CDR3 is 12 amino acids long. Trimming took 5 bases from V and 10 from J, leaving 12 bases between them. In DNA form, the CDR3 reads TGTGCCAGCAGTCACGGACAGCTCGAGCAGTTCTTC. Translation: CASSHGQLEQFF.

The chain's CDR3 is CASSWRGSSYEQYF. The CDR3 nucleotides are TGCGCCAGCAGCTGGCGCGGGTCCTCCTACGAGCAGTACTTC. The chain recombines TRBV5-1 with TRBJ2-7; a possible D gene is TRBD2 (5 bases). V was clipped by 3 bases and J by 0 bases, with 10 bases between them. The CDR3 has 14 residues. CDR1 is SGHRS and CDR2 is YFSETQ in the germline V gene.

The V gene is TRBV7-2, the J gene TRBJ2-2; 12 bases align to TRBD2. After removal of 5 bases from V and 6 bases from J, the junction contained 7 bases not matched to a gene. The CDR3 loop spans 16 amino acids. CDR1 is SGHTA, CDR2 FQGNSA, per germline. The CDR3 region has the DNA TGTGCCAGCAGCCACGTGGCTAGCGGGAGGGCCGGGGAGCTGTTTTTT. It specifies CASSHVASGRAGELFF.